Below are 26 T cell receptor beta chains sequenced from a single sample in a study of human T cells and chemical hapten exposure. TCRdb redid the calling of the RACE reads with MiXCR, one entry per CDR3 protein. The profile shows about 70,000 distinct CDR3 sequences, about 9% of them singletons. Time point specified: patch test 2, 6 weeks after DPC sensitization. Sample treatment: therapeutic diphenylcyclopropenone sensitization with weekly scalp DPC. Material: whole blood, obtained in connection with sensitization to the hapten diphenylcyclopropenone (DPC). The receptors originated from a woman between 50 and 59 years old with alopecia areata. Some clones in this sample may be carry-over from other donors' samples.

This clonotype was counted many times. The chain couples TRBV6-5 to TRBJ2-2, with TRBD2 identical over 10 bases. V was clipped by 5 bases and J by 3 bases; unmatched bases: 6. The germline V gene encodes CDR1 MNHEY and CDR2 SVGAGI. This CDR3 region has 16 residues. CDR3 region: CASSPGLAVYTGELFF. In DNA form, the CDR3 reads TGTGCCAGCAGTCCCGGACTAGCGGTATACACCGGGGAGCTGTTTTTT.

This clonotype was found many times. The rearrangement uses TRBV20-1 and TRBJ2-7, with 12 bases that match TRBD2. The germline V gene encodes CDR1 DFQATT and CDR2 SNEGSKA (reference sequence). V lost 3 bases to trimming and J lost 6 bases; unmatched junction nucleotides: 3. The CDR3 extends over 13 amino acids. The CDR3 here is CSARQLAGGEQYF. In DNA, the CDR3 is TGCAGTGCTAGGCAACTAGCGGGAGGCGAGCAGTACTTC.

This clonotype has at least ten counts. The chain joins TRBV7-8 to TRBJ1-3; D remains ambiguous. The V gene's germline CDR1 is SGHVS and CDR2 FQNEAQ. CDR3 length: 12 amino acids. V was clipped by 1 base and J by 4 bases, with 2 bases between them. The CDR3 region has the DNA TGTGCCAGCAGCTTAGTGGGAAACACCATATATTTT. Residues: CASSLVGNTIYF.

The chain recombines TRBV7-9 with TRBJ1-1; 8 nucleotides align to TRBD1. V lost 5 bases, J lost 5 bases, and 7 bases stayed unmatched. Germline CDR1 is SEHNR and CDR2 is FQNEAQ (reference sequence). This CDR3 region has 14 residues. The CDR3 loop reads CASSQTGGGTEAFF. In nucleotides, the CDR3 is TGTGCCAGCAGCCAAACAGGGGGAGGGACTGAAGCTTTCTTT.

This clonotype was seen a few times. This chain connects TRBV20-1 to TRBJ2-3; D gene ambiguous. The germline V and J ends were trimmed by 3 bases and 2 bases, with 12 bases remaining between them. The CDR3 is 14 residues long. Germline V gene lookup returns CDR1 DFQATT and CDR2 SNEGSKA (reference sequence). CDR3 in DNA: TGCAGTGCTAGGGGCCAGTCGCACACAGATACGCAGTATTTT. This codes for CSARGQSHTDTQYF.

This clonotype was observed many times. The V call is TRBV7-2, the J call TRBJ1-3; no definite D call. V lost 1 base and J 4 bases, leaving 5 bases between the germline ends. The CDR3 has 13 amino acids. Germline CDR1 and CDR2: SGHTA and FQGNSA. The CDR3 is CASSLGGGNTIYF. The CDR3 bases are TGTGCCAGCAGCTTAGGCGGGGGAAACACCATATATTTT.

The chain links TRBV11-3 to TRBJ2-1; 12 bases line up with TRBD2. Germline V CDR1 and CDR2: SGHNT, YENEEA. Trimming cost V 5 bases and J 1 base; bases outside gene matches: 0. This CDR3 contains 15 residues. The CDR3 DNA reads TGTGCCAGCAGCCTAGCGGGAGGGTCCTACAATGAGCAGTTCTTC. Translated, it gives CASSLAGGSYNEQFF.

This chain connects TRBV28 to TRBJ1-5, with D hard to call. V was trimmed by 5 bases and J by 6 bases, leaving 11 bases between them. The CDR3 spans 13 residues. Germline values: CDR1 MDHEN, CDR2 SYDVKM. CDR3 region: CASSPLLGQPQHF. The CDR3 bases are TGTGCCAGCAGTCCTCTTCTTGGTCAGCCCCAGCATTTT.

In its sample, this clonotype was seen many times. The chain joins TRBV28 to TRBJ1-5; D ambiguous. The V and J ends lost 2 bases and 3 bases respectively, with 14 bases between them. The CDR3 is 16 amino acids. Per germline, CDR1 MDHEN and CDR2 SYDVKM. In DNA form, the CDR3 reads TGTGCCAGCAGTTTAGGAGTCCGAAACACCAATCAGCCCCAGCATTTT. Translated: CASSLGVRNTNQPQHF. Based on the CDR3 plus reference TRBV28 and TRBJ1-5, the full variable domain is DVKVTQSSRYLVKRTGEKVFLECVQDMDHENMFWYRQDPGLGLRLIYFSYDVKMKEKGDIPEGYSVSREKKERFSLILESASTNQTSMYLCASSLGVRNTNQPQHFGDGTRLSIL.

This clonotype was picked up many times. V and J are TRBV7-3 and TRBJ1-1, with D unclear. The CDR3 totals 13 residues. Germline V gene data show CDR1 as SGHTA and CDR2 as FQGTGA. Trimming left V 2 bases short and J 1 base short, with 5 bases between. The CDR3 DNA sequence: TGTGCCAGCAGCTTAGGGAAGAACACTGAAGCTTTCTTT. Amino acids: CASSLGKNTEAFF.

This clonotype was picked up a small number of times. The DNA of the CDR3 is TGCGCCAGCAGCTCAAGACAGGGAAGAGGAGAAAAACTGTTTTTT. It specifies CASSSRQGRGEKLFF. V gene TRBV5-1 combines with J gene TRBJ1-4; 7 nucleotides line up with TRBD1. The CDR3 is 15 amino acids. Germline V gives CDR1 SGHRS, CDR2 YFSETQ. J was trimmed by 8 bases and V by 3 bases; bases with no gene match: 10.

This clonotype was seen at least ten times. The CDR3 sequence: CSAEGGYNEQFF. CDR3 nucleotide sequence: TGCAGCGCCGAGGGGGGGTACAATGAGCAGTTCTTC. The V gene is TRBV29-1, the J gene TRBJ2-1; perhaps TRBD2 as D (7 bases). There are 12 residues in the CDR3. CDR1 is SQVTM and CDR2 is ANQGSEA in the germline V gene. V lost 7 bases, J lost 4 bases, and 11 bases lay in between.

This clonotype occurred a few times. The chain joins TRBV18 to TRBJ2-4; D might be TRBD2 (6 bases). CDR3 length: 13 residues. V was shortened by 5 bases and J by 8 bases, with 13 bases between the two germline ends. Germline V lookup: CDR1 KGHSH, CDR2 LQKENI. The CDR3 is CASSINGEDIQYF. The CDR3 DNA sequence: TGTGCCAGCTCAATCAATGGGGAGGACATTCAGTACTTC.

This clonotype was counted a few times. This chain links TRBV3-1 with TRBJ2-1; no reliable D call. Between the trimmed V and J ends, which lost 4 bases and 1 base, there was a span of 11 bases. Germline V gene lookup returns CDR1 LGHDT and CDR2 YNNKEL (reference sequence). The CDR3 length is 15 residues. CDR3 sequence: CASSPTPRSYNEQFF. The CDR3 nucleotides are TGTGCCAGCAGCCCGACCCCGCGGTCCTACAATGAGCAGTTCTTC.

As DNA, the CDR3 is TGTGCCAGCAAACTTAGCGGGAGTTCCTACAATGAGCAGTTCTTC. As protein: CASKLSGSSYNEQFF. V gene TRBV12-3 or TRBV12-4 combines with J gene TRBJ2-1; 9 positions match TRBD2. The CDR3 is 15 residues long. Trimming took 7 bases from V and 1 from J; bases not matched to a gene: 5.

This clonotype was detected ten times or more. This rearrangement joins TRBV29-1 to TRBJ1-4; a possible D gene is TRBD1 (6 bases). The CDR3 loop spans 13 amino acids. CDR1 and CDR2 (germline): SQVTM, ANQGSEA. The V end lost 4 bases, the J end lost 8 bases, and 14 bases lay between the germline ends. Here the CDR3 DNA reads TGCAGCGTTGTAAAGGCAGGGGAGGAAAAACTGTTTTTT. This translates into CSVVKAGEEKLFF.

V is TRBV6-4 and J is TRBJ2-1, with 10 bases aligning to TRBD2. The CDR3 sequence is 15 residues long. Unmatched junction bases numbered 6, after V lost 5 bases and J lost 5 bases. Germline loops: CDR1 MRHNA, CDR2 SNTAGT. CDR3 coding DNA: TGTGCCAGCAGTTTGACTAGCGGGCAGAACAATGAGCAGTTCTTC. Translating it yields CASSLTSGQNNEQFF.

This clonotype was counted only a few times. The rearrangement links TRBV7-9 to TRBJ2-5, with no clear D. The germline V gene encodes CDR1 SEHNR and CDR2 FQNEAQ (reference sequence). V shed 5 bases and J shed 5 bases, with 12 bases lying between them. This CDR3 comprises 13 residues. The CDR3 region is CASSPSSSETQYF. In DNA form, the CDR3 reads TGTGCCAGCAGCCCCAGTAGTTCCGAGACCCAGTACTTC.

The rearrangement uses TRBV20-1 and TRBJ2-5; tentatively, D is TRBD2 (5 bases). Germline V gives CDR1 DFQATT, CDR2 SNEGSKA (reference sequence). V lost 0 bases and J lost 4, with 9 bases in between. The CDR3 has 13 amino acids. The CDR3 nucleotides read TGCAGTGCTAGAGATGAGGGTAGAGAGACCCAGTACTTC. This encodes CSARDEGRETQYF.

The chain employs TRBV7-9 and TRBJ1-3; tentatively, D is TRBD1 (5 bases). Germline V gene sequence: CDR1 SEHNR, CDR2 FQNEAQ (reference sequence). Trimming took off 3 bases at V and 0 bases at J, with 12 bases between the two ends. This CDR3 is built from 16 residues. CDR3 amino acids: CASSFRGPSSGNTIYF. The CDR3 nucleotides are TGTGCCAGCAGCTTTAGGGGACCCAGCTCTGGAAACACCATATATTTT.

V gene TRBV12-3 or TRBV12-4 combines with J gene TRBJ1-3, with D perhaps TRBD1 (5 bases). The V end lost 6 bases, the J end lost 4 bases, and 13 bases lay between the germline ends. This CDR3 has 14 amino acids. DNA for the CDR3: TGTGCCAGCAGGAAGGGGCTACAGGGAAACACCATATATTTT. Translation: CASRKGLQGNTIYF.

This clonotype was counted at least ten times. V is TRBV27 and J is TRBJ1-1; D is uncertain. V lost 5 bases, J lost 1 base, and 11 bases lay in between. The CDR3 sequence is 14 residues long. Germline loops: CDR1 MNHEY, CDR2 SMNVEV (reference sequence). CDR3 nucleotides: TGTGCCAGCAGTCCCATGGGGTCGAACACTGAAGCTTTCTTT. This sequence encodes CASSPMGSNTEAFF.

This chain connects TRBV7-8 to TRBJ2-2; D gene uncertain. Per the germline V gene, CDR1 is SGHVS and CDR2 is FQNEAQ. Trimming took 0 bases from V and 5 from J, leaving 4 bases between them. The CDR3 spans 13 residues. The CDR3 DNA is TGTGCCAGCAGCTTAGCGAGTACCGGGGAGCTGTTTTTT. Translated, it gives CASSLASTGELFF.

The rearrangement joins TRBV6-5 to TRBJ2-5, with TRBD2 matching over 7 bases. This CDR3 is built from 14 residues. The ends lost 6 bases at V and 2 bases at J; junction bases unmatched: 6. Germline V gene data show CDR1 as MNHEY and CDR2 as SVGAGI. The CDR3 nucleotides read TGTGCCAGCAGAATGCCTAGCGGACAAGAGACCCAGTACTTC. Its translation is CASRMPSGQETQYF.

V gene TRBV11-2 combines with J gene TRBJ2-1, with D uncertain. The V gene's germline CDR1 is SGHAT and CDR2 FQNNGV. Trimming left V 0 bases short and J 4 bases short, with 13 bases between. The CDR3 is made up of 16 amino acids. CDR3 loop: CASSLDRAGRYNEQFF. The CDR3 nucleotides are TGTGCCAGCAGCTTAGACCGGGCTGGAAGGTACAATGAGCAGTTCTTC.

This clonotype was seen a handful of times. The chain combines TRBV20-1 with TRBJ1-3, with D perhaps matching TRBD1 (6 bases). CDR1 and CDR2 (germline): DFQATT, SNEGSKA (reference sequence). The CDR3 runs to 14 residues. Between the trimmed V and J ends, which lost 6 bases and 2 bases, there was a span of 14 bases. The CDR3 sequence: CSATGGGTGNTIYF. Here the CDR3 DNA reads TGCAGTGCCACGGGAGGGGGGACTGGAAACACCATATATTTT.